This T cell receptor (beta chain) was observed in a study of beta chain features in type 1 diabetes. TCRB transcripts that were expressed got sequenced, as all of the isolated RNA had been reverse transcribed. TCRdb's copy holds only in-frame clones and misses some; the assay was immunoSEQ multiplex PCR. Of hundreds of thousands of clones in the sample, around 13% are singletons; the top ten hold around 0.02%. Germline CDR1 and CDR2: SGHTA and FQGNSA. The CDR3 consists of 16 residues. The germline V and J ends were trimmed by 1 base and 1 base, with 10 bases remaining between them. The rearrangement uses TRBV7-2 and TRBJ2-2; tentatively, D is TRBD2 (5 bases). The receptor's source is a man younger than 35 in good health. What was sequenced was naive CD4+ T cells from blood. DNA for the CDR3: TGTGCCAGCAGCTTAGTAGTGGGAGTGAACACCGGGGAGCTGTTTTTT. As protein: CASSLVVGVNTGELFF.